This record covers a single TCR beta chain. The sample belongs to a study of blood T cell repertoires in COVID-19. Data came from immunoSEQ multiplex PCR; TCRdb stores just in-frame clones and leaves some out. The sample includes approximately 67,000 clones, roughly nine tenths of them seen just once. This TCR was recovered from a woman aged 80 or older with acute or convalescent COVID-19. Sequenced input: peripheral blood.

The CDR3 reads CASSLGGQGAGETQYF. CDR3 coding DNA: TGTGCCAGCAGCTTAGGGGGACAGGGGGCAGGAGAGACCCAGTACTTC. The genes are TRBV7-9 and TRBJ2-5, with 12 bases that match TRBD1. V was pared by 1 base and J by 4 bases, with 4 bases of the junction left unmatched. The CDR3 has 16 amino acids. CDR1 SEHNR and CDR2 FQNEAQ come from the germline V gene (reference sequence).